This TCR beta chain is from a study of cytomegalovirus exposure and HLA in healthy donors. Study-wide results and caveats: Owing to their indistinguishability, certain V segments, notably TRBV6-2 and TRBV6-3, were excluded. In a later analysis, at a false discovery rate of 0.05, roughly 17,000 TCR beta sequences matched HLA alleles. CMV antigen specificity of a few CMV-associated chains was confirmed in vitro.

Although they were nominally healthy when sampled, donors likely had unrecorded immune exposures. A note on this clone: Its cognate antigen is unknown.

Vbeta (60) and Jbeta (13) primers were used in the PCR. Profiling relied on immunoSEQ multiplex PCR, and the TCRdb table lists in-frame clones only, not all of them. The profile shows under 200,000 clones, approximately 88% of them singletons. J was trimmed by 1 base and V by 0 bases; bases with no gene match: 9. The CDR3 consists of 17 residues. Germline CDR1 is LGHNA and CDR2 is YNFKEQ. The receptor was isolated from a man aged 30-40 years in good health and CMV-seronegative. The J gene is TRBJ2-7, the V gene TRBV4-2; 7 positions agree with TRBD2. Input material: PBMCs. DNA of the CDR3: TGTGCCAGCAGCCAAGAGGGGGTGTGGGGGGGGTCCTACGAGCAGTACTTC. Translation: CASSQEGVWGGSYEQYF.